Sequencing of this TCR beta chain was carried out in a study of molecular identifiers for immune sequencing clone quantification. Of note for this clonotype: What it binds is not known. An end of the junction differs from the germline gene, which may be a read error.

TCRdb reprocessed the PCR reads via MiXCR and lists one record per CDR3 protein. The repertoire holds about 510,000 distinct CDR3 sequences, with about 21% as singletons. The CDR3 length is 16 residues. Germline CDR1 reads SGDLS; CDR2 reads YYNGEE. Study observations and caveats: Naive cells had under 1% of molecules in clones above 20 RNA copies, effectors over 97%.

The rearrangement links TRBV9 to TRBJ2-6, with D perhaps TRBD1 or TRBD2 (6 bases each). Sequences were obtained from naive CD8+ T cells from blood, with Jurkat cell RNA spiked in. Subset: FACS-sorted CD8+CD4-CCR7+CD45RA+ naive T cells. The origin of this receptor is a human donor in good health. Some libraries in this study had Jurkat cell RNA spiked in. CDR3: CASSVGQLSGANVLAF. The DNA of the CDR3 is TGTGCCAGCAGCGTAGGGCAGCTGTCGGGGGCCAACGTCCTGGCTTTC.